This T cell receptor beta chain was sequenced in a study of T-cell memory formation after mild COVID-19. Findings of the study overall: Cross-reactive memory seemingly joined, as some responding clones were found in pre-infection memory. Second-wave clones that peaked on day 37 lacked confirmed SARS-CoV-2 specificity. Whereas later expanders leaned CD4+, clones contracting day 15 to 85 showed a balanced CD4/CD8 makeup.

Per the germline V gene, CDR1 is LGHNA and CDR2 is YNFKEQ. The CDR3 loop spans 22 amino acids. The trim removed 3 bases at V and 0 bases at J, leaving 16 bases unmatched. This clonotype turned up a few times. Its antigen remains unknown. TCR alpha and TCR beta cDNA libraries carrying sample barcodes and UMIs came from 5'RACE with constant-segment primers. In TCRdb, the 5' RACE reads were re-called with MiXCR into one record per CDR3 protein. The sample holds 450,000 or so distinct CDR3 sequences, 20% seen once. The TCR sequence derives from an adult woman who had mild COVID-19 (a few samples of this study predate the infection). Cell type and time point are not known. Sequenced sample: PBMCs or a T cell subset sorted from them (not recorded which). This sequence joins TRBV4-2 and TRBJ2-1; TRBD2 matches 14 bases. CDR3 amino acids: CASSQQKVRLAGGPASYNEQFF. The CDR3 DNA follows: TGTGCCAGCAGCCAGCAGAAGGTTCGACTAGCGGGAGGGCCCGCCTCCTACAATGAGCAGTTCTTC.